This TCR beta chain emerged from a study of blood T cell repertoires in COVID-19. The CDR3 has 15 residues. J lost 5 bases, V lost 3 bases, and 5 bases had no gene match. Germline values: CDR1 WSHSY, CDR2 SAAADI. Profiling relied on immunoSEQ multiplex PCR, and the TCRdb table lists in-frame clones only, not all of them. The table lists 200,000 to 250,000 clones, about 80% of them singletons. The chain links TRBV10-2 to TRBJ1-2, with 11 bases aligning to TRBD1. The receptor comes from a woman in her forties or fifties who had been exposed to COVID-19. Sequencing was performed on PBMCs or T cells enriched from blood (not recorded which). CDR3 bases: TGCGCCAGCAGTGAAGGACAGGGGGCGCCATATGGCTACACCTTC. Translated: CASSEGQGAPYGYTF.